The next 15 T cell receptor beta chains were all read from a single sample in a study of T cell responses to AZD1222 COVID-19 vaccine. Generated by immunoSEQ multiplex PCR, the TCRdb table keeps only in-frame clones and is missing some. The data show 150,000 to 200,000 clones, 80% to 90% seen once. The specimen comprised peripheral blood, sampled on day 0 of AZD1222 vaccination. All receptors derive from an adult in good health.

In this sample, this clone turned up once. V is TRBV28 and J is TRBJ2-3; 7 positions match TRBD1. This CDR3 spans 16 amino acids. From germline, CDR1 is MDHEN and CDR2 SYDVKM. Losses at the gene ends were 6 bases for V and 2 bases for J; bases not matched to a gene: 11. CDR3 nucleotides: TGTGCCAGCAGCAGAGCCGGGACAGAGTTCACAGATACGCAGTATTTT. It is translated as CASSRAGTEFTDTQYF.

The chain uses TRBV6-6 and TRBJ2-7; 7 bases are shared with TRBD1. Germline CDR1 reads MNHNY; CDR2 reads SVGAGI (reference sequence). The V segment lost 6 bases and the J segment 3 bases; nucleotides outside the gene matches: 5. CDR3 length: 13 amino acids. The CDR3 spells CASRLGQNYEQYV. CDR3 bases: TGTGCCAGCAGATTGGGACAGAACTACGAGCAGTACGTC.

This chain links TRBV6-4 with TRBJ1-5; no clear D gene. Deletions cut 2 bases from V and 4 bases from J, with 6 bases between. This CDR3 spans 13 amino acids. The germline V gene has CDR1 MRHNA and CDR2 SNTAGT. This CDR3 reads CASSDRVNQPQHF. CDR3 sequence (DNA): TGTGCCAGCAGTGACAGGGTTAATCAGCCCCAGCATTTT.

V is TRBV7-9 and J is TRBJ1-2, with D possibly TRBD1 on 5 matching bases. In germline, CDR1 is SEHNR, CDR2 FQNEAQ (reference sequence). V was cut by 6 bases and J by 8 bases, with 25 bases left in between. The CDR3 runs to 16 residues. The CDR3 spells CASRTGSRGGWGGYTF. The CDR3 DNA is TGTGCCAGCAGAACCGGGTCCCGGGGTGGTTGGGGCGGCTACACCTTC.

The chain uses TRBV18 and TRBJ1-1, with 9 bases identical to TRBD1. The germline V gene has CDR1 KGHSH and CDR2 LQKENI. The length of the CDR3 is 15 residues. Germline trimming cut 4 bases from V and 5 bases from J; bases unmatched to any gene: 8. CDR3 loop: CASSQEQGAQTEAFF. The CDR3 DNA is TGTGCCAGCTCACAAGAACAGGGGGCGCAGACTGAAGCTTTCTTT.

The rearrangement links TRBV5-4 to TRBJ2-1, with 9 bases aligning to TRBD2. The germline V gene has CDR1 SGHNT and CDR2 YYREEE (reference sequence). V lost 0 bases and J lost 5; bases outside the gene matches: 6. The CDR3 consists of 16 residues. The DNA for the CDR3 is TGTGCCAGCAGCTTGGTTCCCAGCGGGGGGAACAATGAGCAGTTCTTC. Translated, it gives CASSLVPSGGNNEQFF.

V is TRBV18 and J is TRBJ1-6; maybe TRBD1 (5 bases). The germline V gene encodes CDR1 KGHSH and CDR2 LQKENI. CDR3 length: 15 residues. V lost 1 base and J lost 10, with 14 bases in between. CDR3 region: CASSPLVQGGSPLHF. The CDR3 DNA follows: TGTGCCAGCTCACCACTGGTCCAGGGAGGGTCACCCCTCCACTTT.

The chain is built from TRBV10-3 and TRBJ1-4; a weak D match, TRBD1 (6 bases). CDR3 length equals 15 residues. Germline values: CDR1 ENHRY, CDR2 SYGVKD. V lost 3 bases and J 0 bases, leaving 8 bases between the germline ends. CDR3 sequence (DNA): TGTGCCATCAGTGATCCAGGGGCAACTAATGAAAAACTGTTTTTT. It specifies CAISDPGATNEKLFF.

The chain recombines TRBV5-6 with TRBJ2-2, with 8 bases identical to TRBD1. V was pared by 2 bases and J by 4 bases, with 7 bases of the junction left unmatched. This CDR3 comprises 16 residues. Germline assignment: CDR1 SGHDT and CDR2 YYEEEE. This CDR3 reads CASSFGTGLFTGELFF. Written as DNA, the CDR3 is TGTGCCAGCAGCTTTGGGACAGGTCTTTTCACCGGGGAGCTGTTTTTT.

The rearrangement joins TRBV10-2 to TRBJ2-3; TRBD1 might be the D (6 bases). There are 14 residues in the CDR3. Between the trimmed V and J ends, which lost 6 bases and 6 bases, there was a span of 16 bases. The V gene's germline CDR1 is WSHSY and CDR2 SAAADI. CDR3 sequence: CASRENRERDTQYF. CDR3 DNA sequence: TGCGCCAGCAGAGAAAACAGGGAACGGGATACGCAGTATTTT.

The chain employs TRBV7-6 and TRBJ2-2; D ambiguous. V was clipped by 1 base and J by 4 bases, with 10 bases between them. This CDR3 spans 15 amino acids. CDR1 is SGHVS, CDR2 FNYEAQ, per germline. CDR3 nucleotide sequence: TGTGCCAGCAGCTTAGAAATCTGGGGCACCGGGGAGCTGTTTTTT. As protein: CASSLEIWGTGELFF.

This clone was recorded a few times. For the CDR3, the DNA is TGTGCCAGCAGCCGGGACAGTTTGAACACTGAAGCTTTCTTT. This gives the protein CASSRDSLNTEAFF. The rearrangement links TRBV6-5 to TRBJ1-1; TRBD1 matches 7 bases. J was trimmed by 0 bases and V by 6 bases; bases with no gene match: 4. Germline V CDR1 and CDR2: MNHEY, SVGAGI. This CDR3 comprises 14 residues.

V is TRBV5-1 and J is TRBJ2-7; D possibly corresponds to TRBD1 (5 bases). Trimming cost V 0 bases and J 4 bases, with 11 bases left between them. The CDR3 has 14 amino acids. Germline assignment: CDR1 SGHRS and CDR2 YFSETQ. The CDR3 DNA follows: TGCGCCAGCAGCTTGGCTCCAGGGTCGTACGAGCAGTACTTC. Protein product: CASSLAPGSYEQYF.

The chain carries TRBV5-1 and TRBJ2-3; 13 positions match TRBD2. Trimming cost V 2 bases and J 4 bases; bases outside gene matches: 7. Germline-derived CDR1 and CDR2 are SGHRS and YFSETQ. The CDR3 contains 17 residues. CDR3 nucleotides: TGCGCCAGCAGCTTCACTAGCGGGGGGGGTGGCGCAGATACGCAGTATTTT. This sequence encodes CASSFTSGGGGADTQYF.

J is TRBJ1-2 and V is TRBV19, with D perhaps TRBD1 (5 bases). Trimming took 3 bases from V and 2 from J, leaving 13 bases between them. The length of the CDR3 is 15 residues. Germline values: CDR1 LNHDA, CDR2 SQIVND (reference sequence). DNA of the CDR3: TGTGCCAGTAGTATTCCAGGGAGGCCCAACTATGGCTACACCTTC. Protein product: CASSIPGRPNYGYTF.